Each of the 16 T cell receptor beta chains below was sequenced from the same sample in a study of OX40 agonist ivuxolimab in advanced cancers. The library was prepared using the immunoSEQ multiplex PCR assay. The table comes from immuneACCESS by way of TCRdb, which keeps in-frame sequences with V and J called. Part of the clones is missing from these tables; in studies checked, under half for an unresolved V gene and the rest for unknown reasons. The table for this sample lists 80,000 to 95,000 clones; about 90% of them were counted only once. The biggest ten clones account for roughly 9.3% of the sample. This specimen consisted of CD4+ or CD8+ T cells sorted from blood, obtained in a trial of the OX40 agonist ivuxolimab. The receptors shown here come from an adult with an advanced solid tumor such as melanoma, head and neck, liver or kidney cancer.

The chain has TRBV14 and TRBJ1-2; no definite D call. Per the germline V gene, CDR1 is SGHDN and CDR2 is FVKESK. Trimming removed 4 bases from V and 6 bases from J, with 12 bases in between. This CDR3 contains 13 residues. CDR3 residues: CASSRTSSDGYTF. CDR3 bases: TGTGCCAGCAGCCGGACCTCCTCCGATGGCTACACCTTC.

The chain has TRBV6-1 and TRBJ2-1; D unresolved. There are 17 residues in the CDR3. V shed 1 base and J shed 2 bases, with 15 bases lying between them. CDR1 and CDR2 (germline): MNHNS, SASEGT. CDR3 bases: TGTGCCAGCAGTGAAGAGGTAAAGGTTAGCCCCTACAATGAGCAGTTCTTC. Protein: CASSEEVKVSPYNEQFF.

The V call is TRBV27, the J call TRBJ1-1, with D possibly matching TRBD1 (5 bases). The germline gives CDR1 MNHEY, CDR2 SMNVEV (reference sequence). This CDR3 comprises 15 residues. The ends were cut back, 0 bases at V and 3 bases at J, with 11 bases in the middle. The CDR3, as DNA: TGTGCCAGCAGTTTATCTAGGGACCCAGACACTGAAGCTTTCTTT. Translating gives CASSLSRDPDTEAFF.

V gene TRBV14 combines with J gene TRBJ2-3; D uncertain. Trimming took 0 bases from V and 2 from J, leaving 12 bases between them. Germline V gives CDR1 SGHDN, CDR2 FVKESK. This CDR3 comprises 16 residues. CDR3 residues: CASSQDIRIYTDTQYF. CDR3 coding DNA: TGTGCCAGCAGCCAAGATATAAGGATATACACAGATACGCAGTATTTT.

J is TRBJ1-2 and V is TRBV7-9; no reliable D call. The length of the CDR3 is 15 residues. Between the trimmed V and J ends, which lost 4 bases and 0 bases, there was a span of 12 bases. Germline V CDR1 and CDR2: SEHNR, FQNEAQ (reference sequence). The CDR3 DNA reads as TGTGCCAGCAGCTCGACCGGGCGAGCTAACTATGGCTACACCTTC. It codes for CASSSTGRANYGYTF.

The chain recombines TRBV27 with TRBJ2-1, with TRBD2 matching 12 bases. The ends lost 6 bases at V and 6 bases at J; junction bases unmatched: 12. From germline, CDR1 is MNHEY and CDR2 SMNVEV (reference sequence). The CDR3 contains 17 residues. The CDR3 here is CASSRTLGLAGTNEQFF. For the CDR3, the DNA is TGTGCCAGCAGCCGCACCCTCGGACTAGCGGGAACCAATGAGCAGTTCTTC.

The rearrangement joins TRBV13 to TRBJ2-7; D is unclear. The CDR3 is made up of 12 amino acids. Germline lookup yields CDR1 PRHDT and CDR2 FYEKMQ (reference sequence). Trimming stripped 5 bases from V and 2 bases from J, with 7 bases between. For the CDR3, the DNA is TGTGCCAGCAGCCGTGTGACCTACGAGCAGTACTTC. Its protein product is CASSRVTYEQYF.

The chain is built from TRBV7-3 and TRBJ1-2, with D hard to call. The length of the CDR3 is 16 residues. V lost 1 base and J 2 bases, leaving 14 bases between the germline ends. CDR1 SGHTA and CDR2 FQGTGA come from the germline V gene. CDR3 loop: CASSLKFGAVNYGYTF. Written as DNA, the CDR3 is TGTGCCAGCAGCTTAAAGTTTGGCGCGGTGAACTATGGCTACACCTTC.

This chain links TRBV27 with TRBJ1-2; TRBD1 might be the D (5 bases). Looked up from germline, CDR1 is MNHEY and CDR2 is SMNVEV (reference sequence). This CDR3 region has 11 residues. V shed 10 bases and J shed 8 bases, with 14 bases lying between them. The CDR3 DNA follows: TGTGCCACCGGGGGGTACGGGGGCTACACCTTC. This encodes CATGGYGGYTF.

The CDR3 sequence: CASSSQGEAFF. The CDR3 DNA sequence: TGCGCCAGCAGTTCACAGGGGGAAGCTTTCTTT. The chain employs TRBV10-1 and TRBJ1-1; 7 nucleotides match TRBD1. With 5 bases clipped from V and 8 bases from J, the junction kept 2 bases outside the gene matches. In germline, CDR1 is WNHNN, CDR2 SYGVQD (reference sequence). The CDR3 has 11 amino acids.

The chain is built from TRBV7-3 and TRBJ2-6, with D hard to call. The CDR3 runs 14 residues. V was pared by 5 bases and J by 4 bases, with 9 bases between. Germline V gives CDR1 SGHTA, CDR2 FQGTGA. Here the CDR3 DNA reads TGTGCCAGCAGCCCAGGCTCCGGGGCCAACGTCCTGACTTTC. The encoded protein is CASSPGSGANVLTF. The whole variable domain, filled in from reference TRBV7-3 and TRBJ2-6, reads GAGVSQTPSNKVTEKGKYVELRCDPISGHTALYWYRQSLGQGPEFLIYFQGTGAADDSGLPNDRFFAVRPEGSVSTLKIQRTERGDSAVYLCASSPGSGANVLTFGAGSRLTVL.

The rearrangement links TRBV4-2 to TRBJ2-5, with 8 bases lining up with TRBD2. Per germline, CDR1 LGHNA and CDR2 YNFKEQ. J was trimmed by 5 bases and V by 1 base; bases with no gene match: 6. This CDR3 is built from 15 residues. The CDR3 DNA is TGTGCCAGCAGCCAAGGGACTAGCCTGGCGGAGACCCAGTACTTC. Residues: CASSQGTSLAETQYF.

The rearrangement uses TRBV29-1 and TRBJ2-3; 8 bases map to TRBD2. The V segment lost 6 bases and the J segment 0 bases; nucleotides outside the gene matches: 11. Germline assignment: CDR1 SQVTM and CDR2 ANQGSEA. The CDR3 spans 16 residues. CDR3 sequence reads: CSVTQTSVTSTDTQYF. The CDR3, as DNA: TGCAGCGTGACCCAGACTAGCGTCACTAGCACAGATACGCAGTATTTT.

CDR3 loop: CASSPTGTPLGYTF. CDR3 in DNA: TGTGCCAGCAGTCCTACCGGGACTCCCCTAGGCTACACCTTC. This sequence joins TRBV25-1 and TRBJ1-2; tentative D call: TRBD1 (5 bases). V was cut by 5 bases and J by 8 bases, with 18 bases left in between. CDR3 length equals 14 residues. Germline assignment: CDR1 MGHDK and CDR2 SYGVNS.

The chain links TRBV7-8 to TRBJ2-7; 8 bases match TRBD2. V gave up 5 bases and J gave up 0 bases; unmatched junction bases: 6. CDR1 SGHVS and CDR2 FQNEAQ come from the germline V gene. This CDR3 region has 15 residues. The CDR3 coding sequence is TGTGCCAGCAGCACCTTAGCGGGATCCTCCTACGAGCAGTACTTC. This codes for CASSTLAGSSYEQYF.

This clone was detected only once. V gene TRBV5-1 combines with J gene TRBJ2-1; possible D gene TRBD2, 6 bases. Between the trimmed V and J ends, which lost 4 bases and 5 bases, there was a span of 16 bases. The CDR3 totals 15 residues. The germline gives CDR1 SGHRS, CDR2 YFSETQ. The chain's CDR3 is CASSPGGRPDNEQFF. In DNA form, the CDR3 reads TGCGCCAGCAGCCCCGGGGGTAGACCTGACAATGAGCAGTTCTTC.